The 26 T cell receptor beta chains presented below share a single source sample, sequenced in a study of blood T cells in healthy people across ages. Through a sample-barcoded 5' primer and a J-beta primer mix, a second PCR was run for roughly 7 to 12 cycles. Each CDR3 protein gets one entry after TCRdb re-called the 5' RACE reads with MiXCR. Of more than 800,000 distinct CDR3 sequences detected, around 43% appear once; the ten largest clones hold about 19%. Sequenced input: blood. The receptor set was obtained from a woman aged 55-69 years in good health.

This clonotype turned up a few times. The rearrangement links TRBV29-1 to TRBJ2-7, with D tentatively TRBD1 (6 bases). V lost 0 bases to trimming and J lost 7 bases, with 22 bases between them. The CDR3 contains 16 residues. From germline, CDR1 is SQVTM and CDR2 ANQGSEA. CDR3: CSVEDYSQGTRHEQYF. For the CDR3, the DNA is TGCAGCGTTGAAGATTATAGTCAGGGGACCCGTCATGAGCAGTACTTC.

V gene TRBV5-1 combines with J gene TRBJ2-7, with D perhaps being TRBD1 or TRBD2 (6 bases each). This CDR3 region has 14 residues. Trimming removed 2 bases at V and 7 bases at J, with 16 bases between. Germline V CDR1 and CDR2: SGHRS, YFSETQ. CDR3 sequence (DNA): TGCGCCAGCAGCTTCAACGGGGGCGCAGGTGAGCAGTACTTC. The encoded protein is CASSFNGGAGEQYF.

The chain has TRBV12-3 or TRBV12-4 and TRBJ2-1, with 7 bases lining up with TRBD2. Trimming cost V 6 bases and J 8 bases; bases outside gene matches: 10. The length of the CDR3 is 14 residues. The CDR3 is CASSSPPRGDEQFF. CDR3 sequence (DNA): TGTGCCAGCAGCTCGCCTCCCCGGGGGGATGAGCAGTTCTTC.

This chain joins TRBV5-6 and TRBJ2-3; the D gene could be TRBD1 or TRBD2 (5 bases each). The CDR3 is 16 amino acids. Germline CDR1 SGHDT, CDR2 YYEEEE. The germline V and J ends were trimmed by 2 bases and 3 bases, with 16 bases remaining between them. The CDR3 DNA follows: TGTGCCAGCAGCTTCAGGGAAGGCAGGGAGACAGATACGCAGTATTTT. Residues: CASSFREGRETDTQYF.

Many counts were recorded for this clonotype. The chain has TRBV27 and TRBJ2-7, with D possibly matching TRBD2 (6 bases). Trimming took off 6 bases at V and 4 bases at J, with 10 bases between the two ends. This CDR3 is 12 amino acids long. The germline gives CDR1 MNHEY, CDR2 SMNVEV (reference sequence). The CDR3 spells CASSSAGYEQYF. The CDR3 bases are TGTGCCAGCAGCTCTGCGGGGTACGAGCAGTACTTC.

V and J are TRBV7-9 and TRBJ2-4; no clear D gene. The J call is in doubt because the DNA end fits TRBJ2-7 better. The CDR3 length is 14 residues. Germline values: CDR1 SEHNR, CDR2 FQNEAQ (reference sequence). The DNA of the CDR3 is TGTGCCAGCAGCCACTCCCGCGATTACTACGAGCAGTACTTC. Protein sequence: CASSHSRDYYEQYF.

CDR3 amino acids: CSAEIGESNQPQHF. DNA for the CDR3: TGCAGTGCGGAAATAGGGGAGAGCAATCAGCCCCAGCATTTT. V gene TRBV20-1 combines with J gene TRBJ1-5, with D perhaps matching TRBD1 (5 bases). The germline V gene has CDR1 DFQATT and CDR2 SNEGSKA (reference sequence). Between the trimmed V and J ends, which lost 6 bases and 1 base, there was a span of 13 bases. There are 14 residues in the CDR3.

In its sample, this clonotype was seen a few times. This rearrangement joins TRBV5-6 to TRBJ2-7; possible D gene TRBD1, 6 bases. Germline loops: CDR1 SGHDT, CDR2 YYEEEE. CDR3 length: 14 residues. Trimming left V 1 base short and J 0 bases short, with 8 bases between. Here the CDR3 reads CASSLKGHSYEQYF. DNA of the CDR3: TGTGCCAGCAGCTTGAAGGGACACTCCTACGAGCAGTACTTC.

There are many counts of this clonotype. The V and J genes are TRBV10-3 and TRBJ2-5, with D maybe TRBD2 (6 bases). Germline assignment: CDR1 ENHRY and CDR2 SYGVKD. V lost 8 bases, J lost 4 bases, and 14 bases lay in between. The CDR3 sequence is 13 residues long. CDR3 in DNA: TGTGCCATCGCGTTCGGGGGTGGAGAGACCCAGTACTTC. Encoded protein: CAIAFGGGETQYF.

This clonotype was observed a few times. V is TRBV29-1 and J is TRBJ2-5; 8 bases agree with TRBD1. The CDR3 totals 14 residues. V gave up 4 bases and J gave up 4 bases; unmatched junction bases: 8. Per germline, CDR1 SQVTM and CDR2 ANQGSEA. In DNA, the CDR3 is TGCAGCGTTGTCGGACAGGGATTTCGAGAGACCCAGTACTTC. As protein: CSVVGQGFRETQYF. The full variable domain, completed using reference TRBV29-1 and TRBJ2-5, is SAVISQKPSRDICQRGTSLTIQCQVDSQVTMMFWYRQQPGQSLTLIATANQGSEATYESGFVIDKFPISRPNLTFSTLTVSNMSPEDSSIYLCSVVGQGFRETQYFGPGTRLLVL.

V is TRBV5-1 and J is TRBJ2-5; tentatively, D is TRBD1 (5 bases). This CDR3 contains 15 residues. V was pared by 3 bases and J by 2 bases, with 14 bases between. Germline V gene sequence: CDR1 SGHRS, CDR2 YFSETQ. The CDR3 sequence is CASSSLPTGQETQYF. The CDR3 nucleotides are TGCGCCAGCAGCTCCCTACCTACAGGACAAGAGACCCAGTACTTC. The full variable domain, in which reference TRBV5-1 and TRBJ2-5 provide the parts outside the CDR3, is KAGVTQTPRYLIKTRGQQVTLSCSPISGHRSVSWYQQTPGQGLQFLFEYFSETQRNKGNFPGRFSGRQFSNSRSEMNVSTLELGDSALYLCASSSLPTGQETQYFGPGTRLLVL.

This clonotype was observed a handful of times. DNA for the CDR3: TGTGCCAGCAGCGCGGGCTGGACAGTCATAGCCAAAAACATTCAGTACTTC. Its translation: CASSAGWTVIAKNIQYF. This chain connects TRBV11-2 to TRBJ2-4; perhaps TRBD1 as D (6 bases). This CDR3 has 17 residues. CDR1 and CDR2 from the germline V gene are SGHAT and FQNNGV. The germline V and J ends were trimmed by 5 bases and 0 bases, with 17 bases remaining between them.

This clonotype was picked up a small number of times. This CDR3 is CASSLLGGPYNEQFF. Here the CDR3 DNA reads TGTGCCAGCAGTTTGTTAGGAGGACCCTACAATGAGCAGTTCTTC. The V gene is TRBV27, the J gene TRBJ2-1, with D possibly being TRBD2 (5 bases). With 3 bases removed from V and 2 bases from J, the gap between germline ends came to 11 bases. CDR1 is MNHEY and CDR2 is SMNVEV in the germline V gene (reference sequence). The CDR3 covers 15 residues.

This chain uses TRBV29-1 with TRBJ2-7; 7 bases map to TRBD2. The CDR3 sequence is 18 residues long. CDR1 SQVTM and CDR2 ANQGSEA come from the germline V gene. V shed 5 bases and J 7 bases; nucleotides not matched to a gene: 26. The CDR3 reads CSVLGLVVSSGGYNEQYF. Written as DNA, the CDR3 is TGCAGCGTTTTAGGACTAGTCGTCTCCTCAGGAGGCTACAATGAGCAGTACTTC.

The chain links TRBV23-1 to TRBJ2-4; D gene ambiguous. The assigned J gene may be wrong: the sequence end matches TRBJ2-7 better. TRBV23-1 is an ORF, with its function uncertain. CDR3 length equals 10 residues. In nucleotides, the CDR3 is TGCGCCAGAGTCACTTACGAGCAGTACTTC. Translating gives CARVTYEQYF.

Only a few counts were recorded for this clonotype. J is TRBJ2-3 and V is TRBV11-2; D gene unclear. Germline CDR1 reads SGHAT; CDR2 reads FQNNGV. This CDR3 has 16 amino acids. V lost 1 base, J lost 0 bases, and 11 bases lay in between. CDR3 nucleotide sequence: TGTGCCAGCAGCTTAGGTGTTATGAAGAGCACAGATACGCAGTATTTT. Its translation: CASSLGVMKSTDTQYF.

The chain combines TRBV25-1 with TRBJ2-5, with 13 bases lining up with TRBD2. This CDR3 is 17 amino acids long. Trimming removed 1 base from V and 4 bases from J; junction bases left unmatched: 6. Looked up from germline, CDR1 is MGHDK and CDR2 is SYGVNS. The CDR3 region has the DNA TGTGCCAGCAGTGAATCGGGGACTAGCGGGATGGTAGAGACCCAGTACTTC. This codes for CASSESGTSGMVETQYF. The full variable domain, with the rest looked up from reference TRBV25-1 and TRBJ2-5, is EADIYQTPRYLVIGTGKKITLECSQTMGHDKMYWYQQDPGMELHLIHYSYGVNSTEKGDLSSESTVSRIRTEHFPLTLESARPSHTSQYLCASSESGTSGMVETQYFGPGTRLLVL.

CDR3 protein: CASSHTAGTGFYEQYF. The CDR3 nucleotides read TGTGCCAGCAGTCATACAGCCGGGACAGGGTTCTACGAGCAGTACTTC. The rearrangement uses TRBV7-9 and TRBJ2-7; the match to TRBD1 covers 9 bases. The CDR3 has 16 residues. The trim removed 6 bases at V and 3 bases at J, leaving 12 bases unmatched. Germline-derived CDR1 and CDR2 are SEHNR and FQNEAQ (reference sequence). The full variable domain, completed using reference TRBV7-9 and TRBJ2-7, is DTGVSQNPRHKITKRGQNVTFRCDPISEHNRLYWYRQTLGQGPEFLTYFQNEAQLEKSRLLSDRFSAERPKGSFSTLEIQRTEQGDSAMYLCASSHTAGTGFYEQYFGPGTRLTVT.

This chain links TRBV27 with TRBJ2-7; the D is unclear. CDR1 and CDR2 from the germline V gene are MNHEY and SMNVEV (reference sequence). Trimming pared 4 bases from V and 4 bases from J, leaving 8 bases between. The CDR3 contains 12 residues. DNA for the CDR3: TGTGCCAGCAGTTATCCCGATTACGAGCAGTACTTC. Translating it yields CASSYPDYEQYF.

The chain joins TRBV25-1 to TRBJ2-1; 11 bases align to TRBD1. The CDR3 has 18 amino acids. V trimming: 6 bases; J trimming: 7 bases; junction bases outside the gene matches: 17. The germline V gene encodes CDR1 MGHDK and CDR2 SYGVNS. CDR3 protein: CASRRTGGHSGSGNEQFF. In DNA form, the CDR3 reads TGTGCCAGCAGAAGGACAGGGGGCCATAGCGGGAGTGGGAATGAGCAGTTCTTC.

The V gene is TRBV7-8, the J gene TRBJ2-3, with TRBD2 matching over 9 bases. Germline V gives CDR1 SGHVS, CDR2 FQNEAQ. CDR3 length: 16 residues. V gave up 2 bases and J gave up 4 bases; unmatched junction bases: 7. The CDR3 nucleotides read TGTGCCAGCAGCTTACGACTAGCGGAGGTCGCAGATACGCAGTATTTT. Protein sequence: CASSLRLAEVADTQYF. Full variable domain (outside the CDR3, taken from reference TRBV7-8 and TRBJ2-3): GAGVSQSPRYKVAKRGQDVALRCDPISGHVSLFWYQQALGQGPEFLTYFQNEAQLDKSGLPSDRFFAERPEGSVSTLKIQRTQQEDSAVYLCASSLRLAEVADTQYFGPGTRLTVL.

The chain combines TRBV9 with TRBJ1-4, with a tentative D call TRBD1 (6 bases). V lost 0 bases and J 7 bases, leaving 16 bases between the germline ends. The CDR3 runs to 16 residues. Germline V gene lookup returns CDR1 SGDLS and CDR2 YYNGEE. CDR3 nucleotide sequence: TGTGCCAGCAGCGTAGAGGGGGGGGGGACAAGTGAAAAACTGTTTTTT. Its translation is CASSVEGGGTSEKLFF.

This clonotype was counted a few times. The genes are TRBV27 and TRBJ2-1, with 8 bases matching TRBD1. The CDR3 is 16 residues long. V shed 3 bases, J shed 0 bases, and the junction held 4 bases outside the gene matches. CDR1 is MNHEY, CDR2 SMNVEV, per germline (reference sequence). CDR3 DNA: TGTGCCAGCAGTTTCTGGACAGGGAGCTCCTACAATGAGCAGTTCTTC. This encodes CASSFWTGSSYNEQFF.

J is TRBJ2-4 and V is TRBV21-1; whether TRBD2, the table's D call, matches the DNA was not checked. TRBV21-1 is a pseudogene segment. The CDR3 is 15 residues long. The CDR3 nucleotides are TGTGCCAGCAGCAAAGGAGAGGGAGTTGCGGACATTCAGTACTTC. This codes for CASSKGEGVADIQYF.

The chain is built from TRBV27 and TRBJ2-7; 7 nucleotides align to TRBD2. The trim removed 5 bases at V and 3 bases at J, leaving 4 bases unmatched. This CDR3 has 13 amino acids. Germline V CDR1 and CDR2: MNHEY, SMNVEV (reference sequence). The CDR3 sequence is CASSVAGDYEQYF. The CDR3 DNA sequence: TGTGCCAGCAGTGTAGCGGGTGACTACGAGCAGTACTTC.

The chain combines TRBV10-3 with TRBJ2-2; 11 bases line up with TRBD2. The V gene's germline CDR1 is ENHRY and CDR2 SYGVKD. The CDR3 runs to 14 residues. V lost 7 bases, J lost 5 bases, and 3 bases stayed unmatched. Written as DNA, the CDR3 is TGTGCCATCAAGGGACTAGCGGAAACCGGGGAGCTGTTTTTT. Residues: CAIKGLAETGELFF.